A selection of T cell receptor beta chains follows, all from one sample in a study of T-cell reconstitution after alpha-beta-depleted transplantation in children. TCRdb itself ran the PCR reads through MiXCR, one entry per CDR3 protein. In the table there are 250,000 to 300,000 distinct CDR3 sequences, about 7.3% of which are singletons. The material sequenced was peripheral blood, taken 360 days after TCRalphabeta/CD19-depleted stem cell transplant. The receptors shown here come from a female patient younger than 10 who had a stem cell transplant for Fanconi anemia, so the T cells may come from the graft donor. The CDR3 runs from the conserved cysteine through the conserved F or W. The order of the fields is J gene, V gene, CDR3 protein.

TRBJ1-5 TRBV20-1 CSAREVGTYNQPQHF
TRBJ2-2 TRBV2 CASSETPAGELFF
TRBJ1-1 TRBV19 CASTRPGQLNTEAFF
TRBJ1-5 TRBV4-2 CASSQDPGADQPQHF
TRBJ2-3 TRBV5-1 CASSRREAPDTQYF
TRBJ2-1 TRBV5-1 CASSLAPGDYNEQFF
TRBJ1-6 TRBV6-1 CASSKGNRGYSPLHF
TRBJ2-3 TRBV5-1 CASSSPSTDTQYF
TRBJ1-2 TRBV13 CASSPRDSNYGYTF
TRBJ1-1 TRBV15 CATSREAGGGFTVNTEAFF
TRBJ2-1 TRBV7-9 CASSLVRETSGEQFF
TRBJ2-3 TRBV2 CAAGGTGSSSTDTQYF
TRBJ1-4 TRBV5-1 CASSGQGATNEKLFF
TRBJ2-3 TRBV15 CATRLAEITDTQYF
TRBJ1-1 TRBV15 CATSRERGDTEAFF
TRBJ2-1 TRBV6-5 CASSFLAGGMNEQFF
TRBJ2-5 TRBV12-5 CASGETGMETQYF
TRBJ2-7 TRBV6-1 CASSDGGYEQYF
TRBJ2-2 TRBV20-1 CSAVRDLPGELFF
TRBJ2-2 TRBV15 CATSTASANTGELFF
TRBJ2-4 TRBV18 CASSPQALAKNIQYF
TRBJ1-2 TRBV6-2/TRBV6-3 CASKVQGEGYGYTF
TRBJ1-1 TRBV5-1 CASSLLTGNTEAFF
TRBJ2-7 TRBV4-1 CASSHGVMTSGPYEQYF
TRBJ2-3 TRBV6-5 CASRRGPDTQYF
TRBJ2-3 TRBV12-3/TRBV12-4 CASSLLSAARTRAPTDTQYF
TRBJ2-1 TRBV4-2 CASSQEIAGAYNEQFF
TRBJ2-7 TRBV6-5 CASSLTPGGSEQYF
TRBJ2-3 TRBV5-1 CASSLGGPSTDTQYF
TRBJ1-6 TRBV5-1 CASSREIRNSPLHF
TRBJ2-1 TRBV5-5 CASSFSQAGVTYNEQFF
TRBJ2-3 TRBV10-3 CAISVSLGTTDTQYF
TRBJ2-1 TRBV5-1 CASIGRDNNEQFF
TRBJ1-2 TRBV20-1 CSAREGGLYGYTF
TRBJ2-3 TRBV20-1 CSARRADTDTQYF
TRBJ2-1 TRBV27 CASRPIHPQGGEQFF
TRBJ2-2 TRBV5-1 CASSLPGRNTGELFF
TRBJ1-1 TRBV11-2 CASSRTWTGVLKAAFF
TRBJ1-1 TRBV20-1 CSASSLDTVVLNTEAFF
TRBJ1-1 TRBV28 CASTLDRATEAFF
TRBJ1-2 TRBV7-2 CASSFDRSPNYGYTF
TRBJ1-1 TRBV10-3 CAISDPGAGTEAFF
TRBJ2-3 TRBV18 CASSPLASSDTQYF
TRBJ2-3 TRBV5-1 CASSLVRAGDWSTDTQYF
TRBJ2-3 TRBV9 CASSKSSNWDTQYF
TRBJ1-1 TRBV7-8 CASSLNEVSTEAFF
TRBJ2-1 TRBV7-9 CASSPAGEQFF
TRBJ2-2 TRBV20-1 CSPRGQTGELFF
TRBJ1-2 TRBV4-2 CASSQEDRADGYTF
TRBJ2-1 TRBV12-3/TRBV12-4 CASSPGLAGRGRPNEQFF
TRBJ1-5 TRBV6-5 CASSAGTANSYSNQPQHF
TRBJ1-1 TRBV20-1 CSASTARGRAFF
TRBJ1-2 TRBV12-3/TRBV12-4 CASSLTRTGFNYGYTF
TRBJ1-5 TRBV4-3 CASSQDGSAGRMAQHF
TRBJ1-2 TRBV24-1 CATSDLGIRGGYTF
TRBJ1-2 TRBV7-2 CASSNRPNLYGYTF